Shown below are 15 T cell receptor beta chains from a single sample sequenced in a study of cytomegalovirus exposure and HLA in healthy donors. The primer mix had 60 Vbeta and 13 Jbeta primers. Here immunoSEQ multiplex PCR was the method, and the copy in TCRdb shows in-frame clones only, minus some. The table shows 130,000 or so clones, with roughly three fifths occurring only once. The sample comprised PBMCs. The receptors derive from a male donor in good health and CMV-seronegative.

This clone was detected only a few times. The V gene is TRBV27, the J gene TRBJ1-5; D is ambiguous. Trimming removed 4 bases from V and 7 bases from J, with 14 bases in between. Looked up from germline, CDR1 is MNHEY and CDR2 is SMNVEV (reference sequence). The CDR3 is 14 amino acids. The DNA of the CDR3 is TGTGCCAGCAGTTACGGACGGGGTGGGCAGCCCCAGCATTTT. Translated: CASSYGRGGQPQHF.

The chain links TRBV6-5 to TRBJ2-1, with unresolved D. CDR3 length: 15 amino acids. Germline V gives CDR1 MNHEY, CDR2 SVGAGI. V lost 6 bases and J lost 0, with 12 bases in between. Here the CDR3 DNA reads TGTGCCAGCAGAGCAGGCGCAAGCTCCTACAATGAGCAGTTCTTC. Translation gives CASRAGASSYNEQFF.

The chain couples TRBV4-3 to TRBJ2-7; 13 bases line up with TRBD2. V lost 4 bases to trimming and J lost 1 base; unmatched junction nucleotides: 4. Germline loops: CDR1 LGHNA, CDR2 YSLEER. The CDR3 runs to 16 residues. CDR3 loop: CASSPGTSGDSYEQYF. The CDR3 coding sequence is TGCGCCAGCAGCCCAGGGACTAGCGGGGATTCCTACGAGCAGTACTTC.

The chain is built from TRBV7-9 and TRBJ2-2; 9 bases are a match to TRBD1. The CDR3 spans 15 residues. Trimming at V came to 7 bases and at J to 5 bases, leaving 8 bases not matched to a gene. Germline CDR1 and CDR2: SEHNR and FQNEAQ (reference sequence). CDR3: CASIQDRGGTGELFF. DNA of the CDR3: TGTGCCAGCATCCAGGACAGGGGAGGGACCGGGGAGCTGTTTTTT.

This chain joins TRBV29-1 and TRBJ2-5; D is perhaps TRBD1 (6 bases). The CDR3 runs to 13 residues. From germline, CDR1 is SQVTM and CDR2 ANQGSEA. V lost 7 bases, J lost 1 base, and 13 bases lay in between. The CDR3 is CSANRDIQETQYF. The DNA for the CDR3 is TGCAGCGCAAACCGGGACATCCAAGAGACCCAGTACTTC. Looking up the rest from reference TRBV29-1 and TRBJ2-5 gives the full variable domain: SAVISQKPSRDICQRGTSLTIQCQVDSQVTMMFWYRQQPGQSLTLIATANQGSEATYESGFVIDKFPISRPNLTFSTLTVSNMSPEDSSIYLCSANRDIQETQYFGPGTRLLVL.

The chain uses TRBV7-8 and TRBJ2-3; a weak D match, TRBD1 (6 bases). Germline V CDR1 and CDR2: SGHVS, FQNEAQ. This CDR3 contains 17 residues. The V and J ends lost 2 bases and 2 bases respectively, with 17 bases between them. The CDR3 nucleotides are TGTGCCAGCAGCTTAATCGGCAGGGGAAAAACCACAGATACGCAGTATTTT. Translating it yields CASSLIGRGKTTDTQYF.

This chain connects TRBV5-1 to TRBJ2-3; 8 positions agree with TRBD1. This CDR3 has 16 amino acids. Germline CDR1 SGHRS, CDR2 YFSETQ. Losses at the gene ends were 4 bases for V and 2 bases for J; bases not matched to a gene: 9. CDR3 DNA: TGCGCCAGCAGCCTAGAGATGGACAGGGCCACAGATACGCAGTATTTT. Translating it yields CASSLEMDRATDTQYF.

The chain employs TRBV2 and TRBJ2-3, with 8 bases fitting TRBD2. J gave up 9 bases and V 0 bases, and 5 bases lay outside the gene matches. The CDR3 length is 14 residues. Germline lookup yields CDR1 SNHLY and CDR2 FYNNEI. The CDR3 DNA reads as TGTGCCAGCAGTGAAGCGGCGGGGGGCCGCACGCAGTATTTT. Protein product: CASSEAAGGRTQYF.

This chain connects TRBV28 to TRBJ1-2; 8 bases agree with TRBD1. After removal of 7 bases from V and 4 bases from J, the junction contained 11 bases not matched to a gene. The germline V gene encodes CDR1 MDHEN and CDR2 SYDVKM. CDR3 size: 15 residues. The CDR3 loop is CASTAPDREGYGYTF. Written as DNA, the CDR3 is TGTGCCAGCACCGCACCGGACAGGGAGGGCTATGGCTACACCTTC.

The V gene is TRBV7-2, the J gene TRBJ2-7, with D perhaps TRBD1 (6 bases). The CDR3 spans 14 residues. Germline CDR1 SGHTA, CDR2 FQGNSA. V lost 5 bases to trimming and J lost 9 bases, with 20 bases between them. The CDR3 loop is CASSARQDLWRQYF. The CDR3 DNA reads TGTGCCAGCAGCGCCCGACAGGATCTCTGGCGGCAGTACTTC.

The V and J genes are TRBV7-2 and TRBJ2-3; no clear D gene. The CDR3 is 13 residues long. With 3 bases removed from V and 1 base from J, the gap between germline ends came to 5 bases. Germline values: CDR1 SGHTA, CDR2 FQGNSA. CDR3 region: CASSFIRTDTQYF. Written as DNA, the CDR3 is TGTGCCAGCAGCTTTATCCGCACAGATACGCAGTATTTT.

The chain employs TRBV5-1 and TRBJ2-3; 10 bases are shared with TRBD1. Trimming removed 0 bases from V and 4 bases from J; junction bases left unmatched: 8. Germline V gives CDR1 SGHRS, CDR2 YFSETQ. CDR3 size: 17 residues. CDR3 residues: CASSLGTGGLWADTQYF. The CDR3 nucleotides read TGCGCCAGCAGCTTGGGGACAGGGGGACTTTGGGCAGATACGCAGTATTTT.

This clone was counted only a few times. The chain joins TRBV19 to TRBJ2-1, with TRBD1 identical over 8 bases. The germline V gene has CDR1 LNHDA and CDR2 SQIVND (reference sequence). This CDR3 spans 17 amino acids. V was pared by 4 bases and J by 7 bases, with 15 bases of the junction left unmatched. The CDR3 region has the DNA TGTGCCAGTAGTAGGGGTGGAGGGGGACAGGCCCCTAATGAGCAGTTCTTC. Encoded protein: CASSRGGGGQAPNEQFF.

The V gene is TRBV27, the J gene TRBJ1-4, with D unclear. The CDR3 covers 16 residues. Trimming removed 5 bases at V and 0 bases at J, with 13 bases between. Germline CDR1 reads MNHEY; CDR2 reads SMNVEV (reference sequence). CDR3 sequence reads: CASSKIGWPTNEKLFF. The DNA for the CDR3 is TGTGCCAGCAGTAAAATCGGGTGGCCAACTAATGAAAAACTGTTTTTT.

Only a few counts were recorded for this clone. The CDR3 spells CASSPWGLGIQYF. The CDR3 DNA is TGTGCCAGCAGTCCCTGGGGGCTCGGCATTCAGTACTTC. The V gene is TRBV28, the J gene TRBJ2-4; a weak D match, TRBD1 (6 bases). V gave up 5 bases and J gave up 9 bases, with 14 bases separating them. Germline loops: CDR1 MDHEN, CDR2 SYDVKM. This CDR3 region has 13 residues.